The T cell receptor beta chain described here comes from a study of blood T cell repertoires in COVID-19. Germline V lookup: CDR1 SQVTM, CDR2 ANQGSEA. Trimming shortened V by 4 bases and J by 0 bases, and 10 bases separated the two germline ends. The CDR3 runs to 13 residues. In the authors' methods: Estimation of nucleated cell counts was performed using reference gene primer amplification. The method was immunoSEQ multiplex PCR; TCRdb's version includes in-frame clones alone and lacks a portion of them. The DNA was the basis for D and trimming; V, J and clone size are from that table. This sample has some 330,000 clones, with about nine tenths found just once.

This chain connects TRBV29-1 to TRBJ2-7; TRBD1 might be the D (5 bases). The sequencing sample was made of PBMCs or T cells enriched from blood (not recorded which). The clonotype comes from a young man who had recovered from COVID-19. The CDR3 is CSVGGGSSYEQYF. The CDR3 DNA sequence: TGCAGCGTTGGGGGCGGTTCCTCCTACGAGCAGTACTTC.